This T cell receptor beta chain is from a study of blood T cell repertoires in COVID-19. The wider study: The origin of the acute and convalescent COVID-19 samples was the United States, Italy and Spain. T cells, B-cell-depleted T cells, or PBMCs provided the cDNA or gDNA that served as material.

The CDR3 is 12 amino acids. Germline assignment: CDR1 SQVTM and CDR2 ANQGSEA. V was trimmed by 6 bases and J by 4 bases, leaving 13 bases between them. In Seattle, patients joined the study during active infection and were tracked longitudinally. Clones were read by immunoSEQ multiplex PCR, and TCRdb kept only the in-frame ones, dropping some. This table has 200,000 to 250,000 clones, 85% to 90% appearing once. Sequencing was carried out using peripheral blood. The TCR was taken from a man in his fifties or sixties with COVID-19, enrolled during active disease. The chain recombines TRBV29-1 with TRBJ2-7; D might be TRBD1 (5 bases). The CDR3 DNA sequence: TGCAGCGTCACTCCTCAGGGTTACGAGCAGTACTTC. Protein: CSVTPQGYEQYF.